This TCR beta chain was sequenced in a study of cytomegalovirus exposure and HLA in healthy donors. Researchers ran the PCR with 60 Vbeta and 13 Jbeta primers. The repertoire was sequenced with immunoSEQ multiplex PCR; TCRdb's copy has only in-frame clones and lacks some. The sample includes roughly 120,000 clones. V gave up 0 bases and J gave up 9 bases; unmatched junction bases: 10. There are 15 residues in the CDR3. The germline V gene encodes CDR1 LGHNA and CDR2 YNFKEQ. The source of this sequence is a man aged 40-49 years in good health and CMV-seronegative. This rearrangement joins TRBV4-2 to TRBJ2-5; TRBD2 aligns across 7 bases. The sequencing input was PBMCs. DNA of the CDR3: TGTGCCAGCAGCCAAGATCTGGGACTACTAACGGCCCAGTACTTC. Translation gives CASSQDLGLLTAQYF.